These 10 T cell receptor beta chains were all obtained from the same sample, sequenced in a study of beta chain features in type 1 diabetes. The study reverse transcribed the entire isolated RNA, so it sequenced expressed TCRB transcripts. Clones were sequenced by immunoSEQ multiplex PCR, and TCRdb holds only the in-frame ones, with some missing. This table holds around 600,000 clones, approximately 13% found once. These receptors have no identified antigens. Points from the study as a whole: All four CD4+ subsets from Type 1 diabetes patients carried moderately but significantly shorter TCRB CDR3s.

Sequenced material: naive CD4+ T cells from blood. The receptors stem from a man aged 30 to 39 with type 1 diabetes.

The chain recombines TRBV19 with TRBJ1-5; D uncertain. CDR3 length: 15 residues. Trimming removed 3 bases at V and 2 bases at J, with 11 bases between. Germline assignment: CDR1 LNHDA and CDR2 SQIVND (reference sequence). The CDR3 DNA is TGTGCCAGTAGTATTGGCAGGAACGGCAATCAGCCCCAGCATTTT. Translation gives CASSIGRNGNQPQHF.

The CDR3 is CASSSSGTGLSGNTIYF. CDR3 sequence (DNA): TGTGCCAGCAGCTCGTCCGGGACAGGGCTCTCTGGAAACACCATATATTTT. V is TRBV5-6 and J is TRBJ1-3, with TRBD1 matching 9 bases. In germline, CDR1 is SGHDT, CDR2 YYEEEE. There are 17 residues in the CDR3. The V segment lost 3 bases and the J segment 0 bases; nucleotides outside the gene matches: 7.

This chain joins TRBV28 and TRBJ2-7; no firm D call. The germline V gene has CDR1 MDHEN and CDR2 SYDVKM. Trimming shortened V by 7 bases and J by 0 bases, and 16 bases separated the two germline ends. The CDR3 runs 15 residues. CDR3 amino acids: CASTVTVTSSYEQYF. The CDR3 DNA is TGTGCCAGCACCGTAACAGTGACGAGCTCCTACGAGCAGTACTTC.

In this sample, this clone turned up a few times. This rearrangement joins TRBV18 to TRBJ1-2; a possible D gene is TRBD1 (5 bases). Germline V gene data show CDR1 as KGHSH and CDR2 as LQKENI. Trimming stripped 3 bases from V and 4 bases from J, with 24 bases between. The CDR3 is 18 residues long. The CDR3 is CASSPPGSGARYRYGYTF. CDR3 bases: TGTGCCAGCTCACCTCCAGGGTCAGGCGCGCGGTATCGCTATGGCTACACCTTC.

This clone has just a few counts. CDR3 DNA sequence: TGTGCCAGCTCACCACGAGGGGACTTGAACACTGAAGCTTTCTTT. Its protein product is CASSPRGDLNTEAFF. The genes are TRBV18 and TRBJ1-1; D is perhaps TRBD1 (5 bases). CDR1 and CDR2 from the germline V gene are KGHSH and LQKENI. V lost 1 base and J lost 0, with 9 bases in between. CDR3 size: 15 residues.

The CDR3 DNA is TGTGCCAGCAGGAAATCGACAGCAACTAATGAAAAACTGTTTTTT. It is translated as CASRKSTATNEKLFF. The V call is TRBV5-4, the J call TRBJ1-4; perhaps TRBD1 as D (5 bases). CDR1 and CDR2 from the germline V gene are SGHNT and YYREEE (reference sequence). The CDR3 has 15 amino acids. V was cut by 5 bases and J by 0 bases, with 11 bases left in between.

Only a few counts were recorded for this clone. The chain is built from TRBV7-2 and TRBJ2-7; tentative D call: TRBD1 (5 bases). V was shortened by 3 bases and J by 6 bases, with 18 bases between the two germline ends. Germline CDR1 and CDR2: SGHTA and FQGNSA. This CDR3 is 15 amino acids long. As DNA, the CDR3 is TGTGCCAGCAGCTTCCAGGGTTCTGTCTCCGTCGAGCAGTACTTC. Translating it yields CASSFQGSVSVEQYF.

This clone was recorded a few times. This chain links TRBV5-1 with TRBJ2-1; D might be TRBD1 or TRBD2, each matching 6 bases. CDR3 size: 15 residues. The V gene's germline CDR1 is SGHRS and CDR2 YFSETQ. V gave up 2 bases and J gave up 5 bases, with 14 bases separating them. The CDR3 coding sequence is TGCGCCAGCAGCTTTGAAACGGGGGCGCACAATGAGCAGTTCTTC. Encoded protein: CASSFETGAHNEQFF.

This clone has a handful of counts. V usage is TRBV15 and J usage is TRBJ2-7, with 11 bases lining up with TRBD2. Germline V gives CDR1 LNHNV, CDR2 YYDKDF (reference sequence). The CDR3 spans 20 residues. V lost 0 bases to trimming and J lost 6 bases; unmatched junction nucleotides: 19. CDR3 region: CATSRDRGLAVVSRMFEQYF. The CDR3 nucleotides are TGTGCCACCAGCAGAGATCGGGGACTAGCGGTCGTATCTCGCATGTTCGAGCAGTACTTC.

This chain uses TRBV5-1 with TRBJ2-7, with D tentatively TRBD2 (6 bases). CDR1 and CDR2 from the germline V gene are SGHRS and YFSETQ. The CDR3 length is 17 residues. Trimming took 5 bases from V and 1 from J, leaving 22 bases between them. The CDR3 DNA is TGCGCCAGCAGTCAACAGCCGGGACTGCTGAATTCCTACGAGCAGTACTTC. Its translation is CASSQQPGLLNSYEQYF.